The sequence of this TCR beta chain was determined in a study of cytomegalovirus exposure and HLA in healthy donors. A multiplex PCR was run with 60 Vbeta primers and 13 Jbeta primers. Measured with immunoSEQ multiplex PCR; TCRdb has only the in-frame clones, and not every one. The data show 85,000 to 130,000 clones, about 9.5% seen once. This clone has only a few counts. Within the sample, other DNA sequences also encode this same CDR3. The TCR was taken from a man between 35 and 55 years old in good health and CMV-seropositive. Sequencing used PBMCs.

The CDR3 region has the DNA TGTGCCAGCAGTTACTCGACAGGGGGATACAATGAGCAGTTCTTC. This codes for CASSYSTGGYNEQFF. The chain combines TRBV6-5 with TRBJ2-1; 9 nucleotides agree with TRBD1. J was trimmed by 4 bases and V by 0 bases; bases with no gene match: 1. The germline V gene has CDR1 MNHEY and CDR2 SVGAGI. The length of the CDR3 is 15 residues.